The 26 T cell receptor beta chains below come from one sample, sequenced in a study of cytomegalovirus exposure and HLA in healthy donors. The assay was immunoSEQ multiplex PCR, and TCRdb's table has in-frame clones only and misses some. This repertoire shows 60,000 to 65,000 clones, about 95% found once; its top ten account for 1.2%. The specimen sequenced was PBMCs. The source is a woman between 18 and 29 years old in good health and CMV-seronegative.

This clone was seen a single time. The chain recombines TRBV7-2 with TRBJ2-2; 9 bases are a match to TRBD2. The J segment lost 1 base and the V segment lost 3 bases, leaving 0 bases of the junction unmatched. Germline loops: CDR1 SGHTA, CDR2 FQGNSA. This CDR3 comprises 15 residues. CDR3 loop: CASSLRGGNTGELFF. CDR3 coding DNA: TGTGCCAGCAGCTTGCGGGGGGGGAACACCGGGGAGCTGTTTTTT. The full variable domain, its missing parts supplied by reference TRBV7-2 and TRBJ2-2, is GAGVSQSPSNKVTEKGKDVELRCDPISGHTALYWYRQSLGQGLEFLIYFQGNSAPDKSGLPSDRFSAERTGGSVSTLTIQRTQQEDSAVYLCASSLRGGNTGELFFGEGSRLTVL.

The V call is TRBV19, the J call TRBJ2-7, with 11 bases identical to TRBD2. Germline V gene data show CDR1 as LNHDA and CDR2 as SQIVND (reference sequence). The CDR3 has 16 amino acids. V shed 3 bases, J shed 4 bases, and the junction held 8 bases outside the gene matches. The CDR3 region has the DNA TGTGCCAGTAGTATGGGTCTAGCGGGAGGTCGGTACGAGCAGTACTTC. It codes for CASSMGLAGGRYEQYF.

V gene TRBV11-2 combines with J gene TRBJ2-1, with D possibly matching TRBD2 (5 bases). This CDR3 is built from 15 residues. Germline CDR1 reads SGHAT; CDR2 reads FQNNGV. The ends were cut back, 7 bases at V and 2 bases at J, with 15 bases in the middle. The CDR3 sequence is CASTPPARAYNEQFF. CDR3 in DNA: TGTGCCAGCACCCCTCCTGCGCGGGCCTACAATGAGCAGTTCTTC.

As for this clone: At one end the junction does not follow the germline gene, possibly because of a read error. The rearrangement joins TRBV7-6 to TRBJ2-5; TRBD2 is a possible D gene (7 bases). This CDR3 has 14 amino acids. Germline CDR1 is SGHVS and CDR2 is FNYEAQ. The CDR3 nucleotides read TGTGGCAGCAGCTTAGGGGGAGCGGGACGGTGGCAGTACTTC. Amino acid sequence: CGSSLGGAGRWQYF.

There are a few counts of this clone. The rearrangement links TRBV30 to TRBJ1-5; D gene uncertain. From germline, CDR1 is GTSNPN and CDR2 SVGIG (reference sequence). The CDR3 spans 14 residues. The germline V and J ends were trimmed by 1 base and 6 bases, with 13 bases remaining between them. The DNA of the CDR3 is TGTGCCTGGAGTGCAGTAAGCAACAGTCAGCCCCAGCATTTT. Its translation is CAWSAVSNSQPQHF. The whole variable domain, remainder taken from reference TRBV30 and TRBJ1-5, is SQTIHQWPATLVQPVGSPLSLECTVEGTSNPNLYWYRQAAGRGLQLLFYSVGIGQISSEVPQNLSASRPQDRQFILSSKKLLLSDSGFYLCAWSAVSNSQPQHFGDGTRLSIL.

CDR3: CASSRGGPGDTQYF. For the CDR3, the DNA is TGCGCCAGCAGCCGGGGGGGGCCTGGGGATACGCAGTATTTT. This sequence joins TRBV4-3 and TRBJ2-3; maybe TRBD2 (7 bases). With 4 bases removed from V and 6 bases from J, the gap between germline ends came to 14 bases. The germline CDR1 and CDR2 sequences are LGHNA and YSLEER. CDR3 size: 14 residues.

This clone was picked up one time. A read error may account for a junction end that differs from germline. The chain has TRBV28 and TRBJ1-1; 11 bases align to TRBD1. CDR1 and CDR2 from the germline V gene are MDHEN and SYDVKM. This CDR3 region has 13 residues. The CDR3 DNA reads TGTGCCAGCAGCCAAGAGGACAGGGGGCGCGGGTTTTTT. Its protein is CASSQEDRGRGFF.

The J gene is TRBJ2-4, the V gene TRBV6-7, with TRBD2 identical over 8 bases. TRBV6-7 has ORF status, its function being uncertain. The V gene end was trimmed by 0 bases and the J gene end by 6 bases; junction bases not matched to a gene: 4. This CDR3 comprises 15 residues. As DNA, the CDR3 is TGTGCCAGCAGTTACTCGGGGACTAGTGGAAACATTCAGTACTTC. It specifies CASSYSGTSGNIQYF.

This clone turned up a few times. V usage is TRBV11-3 and J usage is TRBJ2-1; D possibly corresponds to TRBD2 (6 bases). This CDR3 has 14 residues. From germline, CDR1 is SGHNT and CDR2 YENEEA. Trimming stripped 1 base from V and 10 bases from J, with 14 bases between. CDR3 residues: CASSLGGDSGEQFF. The CDR3, as DNA: TGTGCCAGCAGCTTAGGGGGGGACTCAGGGGAGCAGTTCTTC. Based on the CDR3 plus reference TRBV11-3 and TRBJ2-1, the full variable domain is EAGVVQSPRYKIIEKKQPVAFWCNPISGHNTLYWYLQNLGQGPELLIRYENEEAVDDSQLPKDRFSAERLKGVDSTLKIQPAELGDSAVYLCASSLGGDSGEQFFGPGTRLTVL.

V and J are TRBV6-4 and TRBJ2-7, with 9 bases that match TRBD1. The CDR3 extends over 13 amino acids. J gave up 6 bases and V 0 bases, and 0 bases lay outside the gene matches. CDR1 is MRHNA and CDR2 is SNTAGT in the germline V gene. CDR3 nucleotide sequence: TGTGCCAGCAGTGACTCGGACAGGGGCGAGCAGTACTTC. Translation: CASSDSDRGEQYF.

CDR3 sequence (DNA): TGTGCCAGCAGTTTGGCGCCGGGGGCTGAAGCTTTCTTT. Translated, it gives CASSLAPGAEAFF. V gene TRBV27 combines with J gene TRBJ1-1, with D perhaps TRBD1 (5 bases). Trimming shortened V by 3 bases and J by 6 bases, and 11 bases separated the two germline ends. The CDR3 runs to 13 residues. CDR1 is MNHEY, CDR2 SMNVEV, per germline (reference sequence).

The V and J genes are TRBV27 and TRBJ2-7; TRBD1 aligns across 8 bases. Unmatched junction bases numbered 6, after V lost 3 bases and J lost 5 bases. CDR1 is MNHEY and CDR2 is SMNVEV in the germline V gene (reference sequence). The CDR3 sequence is 14 residues long. CDR3 nucleotides: TGTGCCAGCAGTTTGGGGCAGGGGGCCAACGAGCAGTACTTC. It specifies CASSLGQGANEQYF.

As to this clone: Other DNA variants within this sample encode the same CDR3. This sequence joins TRBV27 and TRBJ2-2; no clear D gene. The germline V gene encodes CDR1 MNHEY and CDR2 SMNVEV (reference sequence). V was cut by 2 bases and J by 4 bases, with 8 bases left in between. This CDR3 contains 14 residues. CDR3 protein: CASSLAPGTGELFF. DNA of the CDR3: TGTGCCAGCAGTTTAGCTCCGGGCACCGGGGAGCTGTTTTTT.

This rearrangement joins TRBV28 to TRBJ2-3; TRBD2 agrees at 10 bases. Germline assignment: CDR1 MDHEN and CDR2 SYDVKM. This CDR3 is 18 amino acids long. V trimming: 6 bases; J trimming: 2 bases; junction bases outside the gene matches: 14. CDR3 DNA sequence: TGTGCCAGCAGCGATCGTCGACTAGCGGGCAGCGACACAGATACGCAGTATTTT. This gives the protein CASSDRRLAGSDTDTQYF.

The V and J genes are TRBV5-3 and TRBJ2-4, with a tentative D call TRBD2 (5 bases). TRBV5-3 carries the ORF label, with uncertain function. V was shortened by 5 bases and J by 10 bases, with 7 bases between the two germline ends. The CDR3 sequence is 10 residues long. CDR3 residues: CARRGGIQYF. DNA of the CDR3: TGTGCCAGAAGGGGCGGGATTCAGTACTTC.

The DNA for the CDR3 is TGTGCCAGCAGTTACCCTTGGACAGTCAATGAGCAGTTCTTC. It yields the protein CASSYPWTVNEQFF. The chain couples TRBV6-6 to TRBJ2-1; D might be TRBD1 (6 bases). The CDR3 is made up of 14 amino acids. Germline CDR1 MNHNY, CDR2 SVGAGI (reference sequence). V lost 2 bases to trimming and J lost 6 bases, with 11 bases between them.

The rearrangement joins TRBV19 to TRBJ2-7; 7 bases are shared with TRBD1. Trimming took 5 bases from V and 2 from J; bases not matched to a gene: 9. The length of the CDR3 is 15 residues. CDR1 is LNHDA, CDR2 SQIVND, per germline (reference sequence). As DNA, the CDR3 is TGTGCCAGTAGTCCACAGGGGCACAAAACCTACGAGCAGTACTTC. Its protein is CASSPQGHKTYEQYF.

J is TRBJ2-7 and V is TRBV7-2; TRBD1 might be the D (6 bases). The CDR3 covers 16 residues. Germline CDR1 is SGHTA and CDR2 is FQGNSA. V lost 2 bases to trimming and J lost 3 bases, with 17 bases between them. The CDR3 coding sequence is TGTGCCAGCAGCTTATGGGGACATCTTCGGGTCTACGAGCAGTACTTC. Amino acids: CASSLWGHLRVYEQYF. The variable domain in full, completed from reference TRBV7-2 and TRBJ2-7, reads GAGVSQSPSNKVTEKGKDVELRCDPISGHTALYWYRQSLGQGLEFLIYFQGNSAPDKSGLPSDRFSAERTGGSVSTLTIQRTQQEDSAVYLCASSLWGHLRVYEQYFGPGTRLTVT.

The J gene is TRBJ2-7, the V gene TRBV9; D might be TRBD1 (6 bases). V dropped 3 bases and J dropped 2 bases, with 12 bases sitting between them. This CDR3 spans 14 amino acids. Germline CDR1 reads SGDLS; CDR2 reads YYNGEE. The CDR3 is CASSAGTRAYEQYF. The CDR3 nucleotides are TGTGCCAGCAGCGCGGGGACACGAGCCTACGAGCAGTACTTC.

The CDR3 nucleotides read TGTGCCAGCAGTAGACAAGGGAACACTGAAGCTTTCTTT. It encodes CASSRQGNTEAFF. The chain recombines TRBV27 with TRBJ1-1; D remains ambiguous. The CDR3 is 13 residues long. Trimming removed 5 bases from V and 1 base from J, with 8 bases in between. Germline-derived CDR1 and CDR2 are MNHEY and SMNVEV (reference sequence).

The V call is TRBV7-9, the J call TRBJ2-7; D ambiguous. V gave up 0 bases and J gave up 6 bases, with 12 bases separating them. Germline V lookup: CDR1 SEHNR, CDR2 FQNEAQ (reference sequence). The CDR3 has 14 amino acids. CDR3 loop: CASSLAGPPFEQYF. The CDR3 DNA reads TGTGCCAGCAGCTTAGCGGGCCCCCCGTTCGAGCAGTACTTC.

The V gene is TRBV7-9, the J gene TRBJ2-7; possibly TRBD2 for D (6 bases). Germline CDR1 is SEHNR and CDR2 is FQNEAQ (reference sequence). Trimming took off 5 bases at V and 3 bases at J, with 8 bases between the two ends. The CDR3 spans 12 residues. The CDR3 bases are TGTGCCAGCAGCCCGCGGGACTACGAGCAGTACTTC. Translation: CASSPRDYEQYF.

The V call is TRBV19, the J call TRBJ2-2, with a weak D call TRBD1 (5 bases). With 3 bases removed from V and 4 bases from J, the gap between germline ends came to 12 bases. CDR1 is LNHDA and CDR2 is SQIVND in the germline V gene (reference sequence). This CDR3 has 15 residues. This CDR3 reads CASSIVQGGTGELFF. The CDR3 DNA reads as TGTGCCAGTAGTATTGTTCAGGGTGGCACCGGGGAGCTGTTTTTT. The variable domain in full, completed from reference TRBV19 and TRBJ2-2, reads DGGITQSPKYLFRKEGQNVTLSCEQNLNHDAMYWYRQDPGQGLRLIYYSQIVNDFQKGDIAEGYSVSREKKESFPLTVTSAQKNPTAFYLCASSIVQGGTGELFFGEGSRLTVL.

This chain joins TRBV9 and TRBJ1-5; D unclear. The ends were cut back, 4 bases at V and 9 bases at J, with 11 bases in the middle. CDR1 SGDLS and CDR2 YYNGEE come from the germline V gene. This CDR3 spans 12 amino acids. Here the CDR3 reads CASSPGLGPQHF. The DNA for the CDR3 is TGTGCCAGCAGCCCGGGGTTGGGGCCCCAGCATTTT.

The rearrangement joins TRBV28 to TRBJ2-7; 9 nucleotides line up with TRBD1. Germline CDR1 is MDHEN and CDR2 is SYDVKM. The CDR3 spans 16 residues. V gave up 3 bases and J gave up 2 bases; unmatched junction bases: 8. CDR3 DNA: TGTGCCAGCAGTTTTTTGGGCGGACAGGGGACCTACGAGCAGTACTTC. This encodes CASSFLGGQGTYEQYF.

The V and J genes are TRBV28 and TRBJ1-2; tentatively, D is TRBD1 (5 bases). V lost 5 bases and J lost 2, with 12 bases in between. The CDR3 contains 14 residues. The germline V gene encodes CDR1 MDHEN and CDR2 SYDVKM. CDR3 DNA: TGTGCCAGCAGTCCCCGCGGGGGGAACTATGGCTACACCTTC. Protein product: CASSPRGGNYGYTF.